These 10 T cell receptor beta chains originate from one sample sequenced in a study of blood T cell repertoires in COVID-19. TCRdb's table, derived via immunoSEQ multiplex PCR, lists solely in-frame clones and lacks some. The repertoire holds some 150,000 clones, approximately 83% seen once, with around 3% in the top ten. The source material was peripheral blood. These receptors were taken from a woman older than 75 with acute or convalescent COVID-19.

The V call is TRBV5-1, the J call TRBJ1-5, with D possibly being TRBD1 (5 bases). Trimming cost V 4 bases and J 6 bases, with 11 bases left between them. Germline lookup yields CDR1 SGHRS and CDR2 YFSETQ. The CDR3 sequence is 13 residues long. Here the CDR3 DNA reads TGCGCCAGCAGCCCCGACGGGGGTCAGCCCCAGCATTTT. This gives the protein CASSPDGGQPQHF.

The CDR3 DNA sequence: TGTGCCAGCAGTGGACAGGGTATCAATCAGCCCCAGCATTTT. This codes for CASSGQGINQPQHF. The rearrangement uses TRBV2 and TRBJ1-5; 7 nucleotides align to TRBD1. CDR1 and CDR2 (germline): SNHLY, FYNNEI. V gave up 4 bases and J gave up 3 bases; unmatched junction bases: 3. The CDR3 covers 14 residues.

The chain couples TRBV5-5 to TRBJ1-4; weak D call: TRBD1 (6 bases). Per the germline V gene, CDR1 is SGHKS and CDR2 is YYEKEE (reference sequence). V was pared by 3 bases and J by 5 bases, with 14 bases between. The CDR3 spans 15 residues. The CDR3 region is CASSSVPDRNEKLFF. The CDR3 bases are TGTGCCAGCAGCTCCGTACCGGACAGAAATGAAAAACTGTTTTTT.

The chain joins TRBV5-1 to TRBJ2-5, with a possible D match to TRBD2 (6 bases). This CDR3 spans 16 amino acids. V lost 0 bases to trimming and J lost 1 base, with 13 bases between them. Germline V CDR1 and CDR2: SGHRS, YFSETQ. This CDR3 reads CASSLGLRDSQETQYF. As DNA, the CDR3 is TGCGCCAGCAGCTTGGGACTCAGGGACTCCCAAGAGACCCAGTACTTC.

The rearrangement links TRBV15 to TRBJ1-3; possibly TRBD1 for D (5 bases). The V gene lost 0 bases and the J gene lost 1 base, with 25 bases spanning the gap. The CDR3 contains 21 residues. The V gene's germline CDR1 is LNHNV and CDR2 YYDKDF (reference sequence). DNA for the CDR3: TGTGCCACCAGCAGAGAAATCGGGCAGTGGTTCGGACACCTTTCTGGAAACACCATATATTTT. It specifies CATSREIGQWFGHLSGNTIYF.

CDR3 region: CATSRPAPSGQPQHF. CDR3 bases: TGTGCCACCAGCAGACCCGCCCCGTCGGGTCAGCCCCAGCATTTT. The rearrangement joins TRBV15 to TRBJ1-5; D uncertain. V shed 2 bases and J shed 6 bases, with 14 bases lying between them. The CDR3 contains 15 residues. Per germline, CDR1 LNHNV and CDR2 YYDKDF (reference sequence).

The CDR3 nucleotides are TGTGCCAGCATTACAGGGGGCGTTGACACTGAAGCTTTCTTT. The encoded protein is CASITGGVDTEAFF. This chain links TRBV6-5 with TRBJ1-1; TRBD1 aligns across 9 bases. The CDR3 is 14 residues long. V gave up 7 bases and J gave up 3 bases; unmatched junction bases: 6. The germline V gene has CDR1 MNHEY and CDR2 SVGAGI.

The rearrangement uses TRBV5-5 and TRBJ1-1; no clear D gene. The V and J ends lost 0 bases and 12 bases respectively, with 21 bases between them. CDR3 length equals 15 residues. CDR1 SGHKS and CDR2 YYEKEE come from the germline V gene (reference sequence). The CDR3 spells CASSLASSGFREPFF. For the CDR3, the DNA is TGTGCCAGCAGCTTGGCCTCAAGCGGGTTTAGGGAACCTTTCTTT.

The chain links TRBV2 to TRBJ2-1; TRBD1 is a possible D gene (6 bases). The CDR3 spans 15 residues. Trimming cost V 6 bases and J 3 bases, with 15 bases left between them. In germline, CDR1 is SNHLY, CDR2 FYNNEI. DNA of the CDR3: TGTGCCAGCAGGAGGTTAGGACAGCTCTACAATGAGCAGTTCTTC. Protein: CASRRLGQLYNEQFF.

V usage is TRBV7-9 and J usage is TRBJ1-1, with 10 nucleotides matching TRBD1. V dropped 4 bases and J dropped 3; count of bases not matched to a gene: 5. The germline V gene has CDR1 SEHNR and CDR2 FQNEAQ (reference sequence). The CDR3 is 15 residues long. The CDR3 here is CASSSWDRGDTEAFF. CDR3 bases: TGTGCCAGCAGCTCGTGGGACAGGGGAGACACTGAAGCTTTCTTT.